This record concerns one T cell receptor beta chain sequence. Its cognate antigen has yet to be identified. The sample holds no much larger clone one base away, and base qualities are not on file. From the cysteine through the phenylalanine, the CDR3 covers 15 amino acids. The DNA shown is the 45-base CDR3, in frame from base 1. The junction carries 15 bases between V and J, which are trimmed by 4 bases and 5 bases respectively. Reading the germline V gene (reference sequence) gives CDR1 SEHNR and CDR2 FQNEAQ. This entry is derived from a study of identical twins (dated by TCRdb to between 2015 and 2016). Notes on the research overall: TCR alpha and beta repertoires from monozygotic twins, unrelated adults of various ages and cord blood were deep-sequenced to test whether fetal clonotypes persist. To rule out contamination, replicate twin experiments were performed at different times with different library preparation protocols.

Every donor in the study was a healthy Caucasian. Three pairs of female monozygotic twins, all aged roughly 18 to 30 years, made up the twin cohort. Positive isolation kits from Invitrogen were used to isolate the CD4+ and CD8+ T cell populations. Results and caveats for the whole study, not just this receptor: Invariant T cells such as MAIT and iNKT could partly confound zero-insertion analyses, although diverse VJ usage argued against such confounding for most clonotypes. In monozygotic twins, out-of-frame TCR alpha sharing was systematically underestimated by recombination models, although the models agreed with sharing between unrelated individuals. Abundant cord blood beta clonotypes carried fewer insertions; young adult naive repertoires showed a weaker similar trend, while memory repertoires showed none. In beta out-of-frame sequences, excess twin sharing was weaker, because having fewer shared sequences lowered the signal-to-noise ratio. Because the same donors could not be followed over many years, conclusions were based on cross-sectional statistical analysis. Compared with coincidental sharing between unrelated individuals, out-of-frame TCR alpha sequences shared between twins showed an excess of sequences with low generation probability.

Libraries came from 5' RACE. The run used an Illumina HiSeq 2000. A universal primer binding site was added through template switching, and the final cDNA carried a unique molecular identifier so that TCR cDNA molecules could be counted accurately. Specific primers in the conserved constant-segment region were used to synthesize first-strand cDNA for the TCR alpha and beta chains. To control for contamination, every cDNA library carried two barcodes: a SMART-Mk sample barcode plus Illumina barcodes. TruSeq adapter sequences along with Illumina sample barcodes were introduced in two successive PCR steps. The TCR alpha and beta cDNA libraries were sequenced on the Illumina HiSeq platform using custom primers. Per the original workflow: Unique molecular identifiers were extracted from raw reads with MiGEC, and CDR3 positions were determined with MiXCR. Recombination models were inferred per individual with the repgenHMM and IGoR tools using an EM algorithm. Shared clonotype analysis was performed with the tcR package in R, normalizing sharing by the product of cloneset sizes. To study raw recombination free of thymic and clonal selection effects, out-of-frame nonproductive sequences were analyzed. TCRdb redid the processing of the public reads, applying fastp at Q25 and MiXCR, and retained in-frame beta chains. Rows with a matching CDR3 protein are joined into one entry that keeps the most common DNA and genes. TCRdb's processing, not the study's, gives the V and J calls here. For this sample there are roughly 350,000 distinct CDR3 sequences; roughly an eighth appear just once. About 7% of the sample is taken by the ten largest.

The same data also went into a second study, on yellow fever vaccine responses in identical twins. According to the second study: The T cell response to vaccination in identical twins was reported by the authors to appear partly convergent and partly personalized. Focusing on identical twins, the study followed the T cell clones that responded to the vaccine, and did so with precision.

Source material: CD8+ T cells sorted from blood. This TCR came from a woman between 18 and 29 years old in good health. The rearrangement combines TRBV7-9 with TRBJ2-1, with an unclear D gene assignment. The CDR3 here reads CASSSPSGTDNEQFF. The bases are TGTGCCAGCAGCTCCCCCTCCGGAACAGACAATGAGCAGTTCTTC.